Listed below are T cell receptor beta chains from one sample, sequenced in a study of blood T cell repertoires in COVID-19. The assay was immunoSEQ multiplex PCR, and TCRdb's table has in-frame clones only and misses some. The sample contains fewer than 150,000 clones, about 79% of which appear only once. The specimen was peripheral blood. The source of these receptors is a woman in her forties or fifties with acute or convalescent COVID-19. The CDR3 runs from the conserved cysteine through the conserved F or W. The D gene is left open where the match is weak. Rows may omit the clone size; those that give it use once, few, many or a size class.

size,D,J,V,DNA,CDR3
NA,NA,TRBJ1-6,TRBV2,TGTGCCAGCAGTGACGGGAACTATTCACCCCTCCACTTT,CASSDGNYSPLHF
NA,NA,TRBJ2-1,TRBV6-6,TGTGCCAGCAGTCAACCTGTGGGGGGGCCATTCAATGAGCAGTTCTTC,CASSQPVGGPFNEQFF
NA,NA,TRBJ1-5,TRBV2,TGTGCCAGCAGCCCCACGAGGGGGTACAATCAGCCCCAGCATTTT,CASSPTRGYNQPQHF
once,TRBD1,TRBJ1-2,TRBV27,TGTGCCAGCTCCCAAAATATGCCAGGGGGCGTTTACTATGGCTACACCTTC,CASSQNMPGGVYYGYTF
NA,NA,TRBJ1-4,TRBV28,TGTGCCAGCAGTTTTCGGGGAGGGTGGGAAAAACTGTTTTTT,CASSFRGGWEKLFF
few,TRBD1,TRBJ2-1,TRBV5-6,TGTGCCAGCCGGGACAGGGGCAAGGGGGGATACAATGAGCAGTTCTTC,CASRDRGKGGYNEQFF
NA,NA,TRBJ1-4,TRBV6-6,TGTGCCAGCAGTACTAACACCGAAAAACTGTTTTTT,CASSTNTEKLFF
few,NA,TRBJ1-6,TRBV7-6,TGTGCCAGCAGCTTAACCTTCCGCACAGGGAGCTCCTATAATTCACCCCTCCACTTT,CASSLTFRTGSSYNSPLHF
NA,NA,TRBJ1-1,TRBV12-3/TRBV12-4,TGTGCCAGCCGGAGTCGTACTGAAGCTTTCTTT,CASRSRTEAFF
NA,NA,TRBJ1-1,TRBV6-5,TGTGCCAGCAGTTTACAGAGACGGGGGACTGAAGCTTTCTTT,CASSLQRRGTEAFF
few,NA,TRBJ2-3,TRBV19,TGTGCCAGTAGGAGAACGACAGGTAGGGCAGATACGCAGTATTTT,CASRRTTGRADTQYF
NA,NA,TRBJ1-2,TRBV30,TGTGCCTGGAGGAGCGTCGGTGGCTACACCTTC,CAWRSVGGYTF
NA,TRBD2,TRBJ2-2,TRBV7-2,TGTGCCAGCAGCATTAGCGGGGTTGGCGGGGAGCTGTTTTTT,CASSISGVGGELFF
NA,NA,TRBJ1-1,TRBV5-8,TGTGCCAGCAGCTTGGGATACAGTCGCCTGAACACTGAAGCTTTCTTT,CASSLGYSRLNTEAFF
NA,NA,TRBJ1-5,TRBV30,TGTGCCTGGAGCCCGAGGGTGGCCGCCAATCAGCCCCAGCATTTT,CAWSPRVAANQPQHF
NA,TRBD1,TRBJ2-1,TRBV7-3,TGTGCCAGCAGCCCATACGGGGACAGGGTATACAATGAGCAGTTCTTC,CASSPYGDRVYNEQFF
NA,TRBD1,TRBJ1-2,TRBV11-2,TGTGCCAGCAGCTCCCTTAGTTGGACAGGGCATGGCTACACCTTC,CASSSLSWTGHGYTF
many,NA,TRBJ1-2,TRBV19,TGTGCCAGTATCGGGGGAGATCATGGCTACACCTTC,CASIGGDHGYTF
NA,NA,TRBJ1-6,TRBV2,TGTGCCAGCAGTGAAGCCGCGACTCGAGCACCCCTCCACTTT,CASSEAATRAPLHF
NA,NA,TRBJ1-5,TRBV6-5,TGTGCCAGCAGAGATCTAGGGGTTCAGCCCCAGCATTTT,CASRDLGVQPQHF
NA,NA,TRBJ2-6,TRBV30,TGTGCCTGGAGTGTACTTTACTCTGGGGCCAACGTCCTGACTTTC,CAWSVLYSGANVLTF
NA,NA,TRBJ1-1,TRBV5-4,TGTGCCAGCAGCTGGGACACGCGTTTGGGCACTGAAGCTTTCTTT,CASSWDTRLGTEAFF
NA,NA,TRBJ1-6,TRBV10-3,TGTGCCATCAGTGATGGGTTGGGGGCTTCACCCCTCCACTTT,CAISDGLGASPLHF
NA,TRBD2,TRBJ2-7,TRBV13,TGTGCCAGCAGCTCACAGGGACTAGCGGGGGCCTACGAGCAGTACTTC,CASSSQGLAGAYEQYF
few,TRBD1,TRBJ2-2,TRBV30,TGTGCCTGGAGTGTACGGGTTGGGACAGGGGACACCGGGGAGCTGTTTTTT,CAWSVRVGTGDTGELFF
NA,TRBD1,TRBJ1-5,TRBV18,TGTGCCAGCTCCAGAGGGACAGCCGGCAATCAGCCCCAGCATTTT,CASSRGTAGNQPQHF
NA,NA,TRBJ2-5,TRBV11-2,TGTGCCAGCAGCTCAGGGGAGACCCAGTACTTC,CASSSGETQYF
NA,NA,TRBJ2-2,TRBV5-5,TGTGCCAGCAGCGGGGGACACACGAACACCGGGGAGCTGTTTTTT,CASSGGHTNTGELFF
NA,TRBD2,TRBJ2-3,TRBV3-1/TRBV3-2,TGTGCCAGCAGCCAAGAGACTAGCGCCTATGCAGATACGCAGTATTTT,CASSQETSAYADTQYF
NA,TRBD1,TRBJ1-1,TRBV7-3,TGTGCCAGCAGCGTAGGACAGGCGGCCACTGAAGCTTTCTTT,CASSVGQAATEAFF
NA,TRBD1,TRBJ2-3,TRBV6-5,TGTGCCAGCTCCAGGGGGAGTGCGCAGTATTTT,CASSRGSAQYF
NA,TRBD1,TRBJ1-4,TRBV27,TGTGCCAGCAGTCGTCGACAGGGACAGGCAACTAATGAAAAACTGTTTTTT,CASSRRQGQATNEKLFF
NA,TRBD1,TRBJ1-5,TRBV9,TGTGCCAGCAGCGCGGGACAGGGGGCTAAGCCCCAGCATTTT,CASSAGQGAKPQHF
NA,NA,TRBJ2-7,TRBV2,TGTGCCAGCAGTCTCAGGGGCTACGAGCAGTACTTC,CASSLRGYEQYF
NA,TRBD1,TRBJ1-5,TRBV6-5,TGTGCCACCCGGACAGGGAGGGAACCCCAGCATTTT,CATRTGREPQHF
NA,TRBD2,TRBJ2-3,TRBV24-1,TGTGCCACCAGTGATTTGGGGGGGGACGGCACAGATACGCAGTATTTT,CATSDLGGDGTDTQYF
NA,TRBD1,TRBJ1-1,TRBV28,TGTGCCAGCAGCCGTGAGACAGGGGGAAGAATCACTGAAGCTTTCTTT,CASSRETGGRITEAFF
NA,TRBD2,TRBJ2-2,TRBV5-1,TGCGCCAGCAGCTTTAACGTTGGGGGACTAGAACCCGGGGAGCTGTTTTTT,CASSFNVGGLEPGELFF
NA,NA,TRBJ2-1,TRBV29-1,TGCAGCGTTCCCAGGTCAGGATACAATGAGCAGTTCTTC,CSVPRSGYNEQFF
NA,TRBD2,TRBJ2-1,TRBV9,TGTGCCAGCAGCGTAGCCCCTTTGACTAGCGGGGCGTCCAATGAGCAGTTCTTC,CASSVAPLTSGASNEQFF
NA,TRBD1,TRBJ1-2,TRBV6-4,TGTGCCAGCAGTGACTCGATAGGGACAGGGTTCTATGGCTACACCTTC,CASSDSIGTGFYGYTF
NA,TRBD2,TRBJ2-3,TRBV6-1,TGTGCCAGCAGTGACCTAGCGGGGGGGACAGATACGCAGTATTTT,CASSDLAGGTDTQYF
NA,NA,TRBJ1-6,TRBV5-6,TGTGCCAGCAGCTTGGATAGGGGTTCACCCCTCCACTTT,CASSLDRGSPLHF
NA,NA,TRBJ2-7,TRBV5-1,TGCGCCAGCAGCTTGTCCCGGGGGACCTACGAGCAGTACTTC,CASSLSRGTYEQYF
NA,NA,TRBJ2-2,TRBV6-4,TGTGCCAGCAGTGCCCGCGGGACTCCCAGTGGGGAGCTGTTTTTT,CASSARGTPSGELFF
NA,NA,TRBJ2-2,TRBV5-5,TGTGCCAGCAGCTTGAAACAACCTAGGCTCCTCGGGGAGCTGTTTTTT,CASSLKQPRLLGELFF
NA,NA,TRBJ1-2,TRBV10-3,TGTGCCATCTGGGCGGGTGGACAGTCCTATGGCTACACCTTC,CAIWAGGQSYGYTF